Below are 9 T cell receptor beta chains sequenced from a single sample in a study of T cells in Graves' hyperthyroidism and ophthalmopathy. It was RNA transcripts that yielded the amplified TCR beta CDR3 regions. HTBI primers drove first-round RT-PCR of the TCR CDR3. TCRdb redid the calling of the multiplex PCR reads with MiXCR, one entry per CDR3 protein. The repertoire holds more than 550,000 distinct CDR3 sequences, with 17% as singletons. Sequencing was carried out using blood. The receptors were gathered from a man between 50 and 59 years old with Graves' hyperthyroidism.

This clonotype was seen ten or more times. This rearrangement joins TRBV28 to TRBJ2-7; 8 positions match TRBD2. CDR1 and CDR2 (germline): MDHEN, SYDVKM. The CDR3 runs 15 residues. J was trimmed by 4 bases and V by 10 bases; bases with no gene match: 15. The CDR3 nucleotides read TGTGCCATCATTCCTTCGGGAGGGCATAGTTACGAGCAGTACTTC. It specifies CAIIPSGGHSYEQYF.

This chain links TRBV20-1 with TRBJ1-5; D ambiguous. Germline assignment: CDR1 DFQATT and CDR2 SNEGSKA (reference sequence). Trimming pared 0 bases from V and 4 bases from J, leaving 19 bases between. This CDR3 spans 17 amino acids. CDR3 protein: CSAREGAGGPQNQPQHF. CDR3 sequence (DNA): TGCAGTGCTAGAGAGGGTGCCGGAGGGCCACAAAATCAGCCCCAGCATTTT.

This clonotype was seen many times. The chain is built from TRBV7-2 and TRBJ2-5; TRBD1 aligns across 7 bases. There are 17 residues in the CDR3. In germline, CDR1 is SGHTA, CDR2 FQGNSA. V shed 5 bases, J shed 1 base, and the junction held 13 bases outside the gene matches. CDR3 protein: CASSPDPRDRFQETQYF. DNA for the CDR3: TGTGCCAGCAGCCCGGACCCCCGGGACAGATTCCAAGAGACCCAGTACTTC.

This clonotype was picked up a small number of times. The chain is built from TRBV3-1 and TRBJ1-2; 10 positions agree with TRBD1. The CDR3 runs 15 residues. Germline V CDR1 and CDR2: LGHDT, YNNKEL (reference sequence). V was pared by 1 base and J by 2 bases, with 1 base of the junction left unmatched. The CDR3 here is CASSQVDRGNYGYTF. DNA for the CDR3: TGTGCCAGCAGCCAAGTGGACAGGGGGAACTATGGCTACACCTTC.

This clonotype was recorded at least ten times. CDR3: CASRRALAGGQETQYF. CDR3 bases: TGTGCCAGCAGGCGCGCACTAGCGGGAGGCCAAGAGACCCAGTACTTC. This chain uses TRBV28 with TRBJ2-5; 12 bases map to TRBD2. The CDR3 has 16 amino acids. CDR1 MDHEN and CDR2 SYDVKM come from the germline V gene. With V trimmed by 6 bases and J by 1 base, 6 bases remained unmatched.

In this sample, this clonotype turned up many times. This chain connects TRBV12-3 or TRBV12-4 to TRBJ2-6, with 7 bases that match TRBD2. This CDR3 region has 18 residues. Unmatched junction bases numbered 9, after V lost 4 bases and J lost 0 bases. The CDR3 bases are TGTGCCAGCAGTTCTGGTAGCGGGTCGTTCTCTGGGGCCAACGTCCTGACTTTC. Encoded protein: CASSSGSGSFSGANVLTF.

V is TRBV5-1 and J is TRBJ2-5; 14 bases fit TRBD2. CDR3 size: 17 residues. Germline lookup yields CDR1 SGHRS and CDR2 YFSETQ. V was pared by 5 bases and J by 4 bases, with 10 bases of the junction left unmatched. The CDR3 here is CASRRGLAGARAETQYF. For the CDR3, the DNA is TGCGCCAGCAGGAGGGGACTAGCGGGAGCTAGAGCAGAGACCCAGTACTTC.

This clonotype came up many times. The rearrangement uses TRBV11-2 and TRBJ1-1; D is unclear. This CDR3 is built from 14 residues. Germline assignment: CDR1 SGHAT and CDR2 FQNNGV. V was pared by 3 bases and J by 1 base, with 9 bases between. CDR3 bases: TGTGCCAGCAGCTTTCTCAGCACGAACACTGAAGCTTTCTTT. Translation: CASSFLSTNTEAFF.

This clonotype was counted ten times or more. The chain combines TRBV7-3 with TRBJ1-1; TRBD1 might be the D (5 bases). The CDR3 runs 17 residues. Germline V gene sequence: CDR1 SGHTA, CDR2 FQGTGA. The V and J ends lost 1 base and 1 base respectively, with 16 bases between them. CDR3 DNA sequence: TGTGCCAGCAGCTTAAACGGGGCGGGACTCAAGAACACTGAAGCTTTCTTT. Translating gives CASSLNGAGLKNTEAFF.